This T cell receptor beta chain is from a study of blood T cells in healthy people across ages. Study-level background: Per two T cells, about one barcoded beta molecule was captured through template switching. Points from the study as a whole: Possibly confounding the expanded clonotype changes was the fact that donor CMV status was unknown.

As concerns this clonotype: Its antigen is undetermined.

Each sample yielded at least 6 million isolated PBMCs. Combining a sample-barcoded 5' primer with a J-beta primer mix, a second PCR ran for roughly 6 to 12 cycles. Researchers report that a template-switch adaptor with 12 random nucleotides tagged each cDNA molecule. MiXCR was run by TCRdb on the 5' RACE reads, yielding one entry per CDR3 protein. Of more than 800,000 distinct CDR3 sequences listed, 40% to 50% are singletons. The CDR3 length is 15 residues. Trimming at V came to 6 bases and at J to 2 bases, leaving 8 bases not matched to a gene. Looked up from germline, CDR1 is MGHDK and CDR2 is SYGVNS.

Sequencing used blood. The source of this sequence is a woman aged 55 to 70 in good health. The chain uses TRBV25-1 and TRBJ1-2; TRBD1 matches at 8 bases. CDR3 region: CASRENRGRNYGYTF. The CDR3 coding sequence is TGTGCCAGCAGAGAGAACAGGGGGAGGAACTATGGCTACACCTTC.